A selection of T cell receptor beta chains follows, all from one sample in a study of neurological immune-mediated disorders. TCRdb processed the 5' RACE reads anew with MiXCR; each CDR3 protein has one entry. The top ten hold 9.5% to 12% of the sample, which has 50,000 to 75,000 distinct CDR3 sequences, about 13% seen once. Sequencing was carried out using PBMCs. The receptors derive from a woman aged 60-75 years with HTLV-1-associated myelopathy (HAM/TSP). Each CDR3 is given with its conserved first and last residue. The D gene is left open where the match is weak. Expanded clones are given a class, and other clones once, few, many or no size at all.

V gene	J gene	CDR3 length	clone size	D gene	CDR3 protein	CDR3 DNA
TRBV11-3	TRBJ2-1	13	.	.	CASSPGGGDEQFF	TGTGCCAGCAGCCCTGGTGGAGGGGATGAGCAGTTCTTC
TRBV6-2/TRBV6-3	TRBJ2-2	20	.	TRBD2	CASSYPSTTSGRAGTGELFF	TGTGCCAGCAGTTACCCTTCGACGACTAGCGGGAGGGCCGGGACCGGGGAGCTGTTTTTT
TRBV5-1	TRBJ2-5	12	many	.	CASRGTTGTQYF	TGCGCCAGCAGAGGGACGACGGGGACCCAGTACTTC
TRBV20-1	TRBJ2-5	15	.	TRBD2	CSASPRTSRQETQYF	TGCAGTGCTAGCCCCCGGACTAGCCGCCAAGAGACCCAGTACTTC
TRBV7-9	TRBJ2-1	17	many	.	CASSPKLGIATYNEQFF	TGTGCCAGCAGCCCCAAGCTTGGTATAGCAACCTACAATGAGCAGTTCTTC
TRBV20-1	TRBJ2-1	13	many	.	CSALLGWSNEQFF	TGCAGTGCCCTACTAGGGTGGTCGAATGAGCAGTTCTTC
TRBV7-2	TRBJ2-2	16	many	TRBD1	CASSQRGTANTGELFF	TGTGCCAGCAGCCAAAGGGGGACAGCGAACACCGGGGAGCTGTTTTTT
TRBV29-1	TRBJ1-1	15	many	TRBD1	CSVLLLGQGETEAFF	TGCAGCGTATTGCTCTTGGGACAGGGGGAAACTGAAGCTTTCTTT
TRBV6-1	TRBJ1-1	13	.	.	CASSVAAALEAFF	TGTGCCAGCAGCGTAGCGGCGGCCCTTGAAGCTTTCTTT
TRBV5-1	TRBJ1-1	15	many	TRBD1	CASSPLRDRDPEAFF	TGCGCCAGCAGCCCGTTAAGAGACAGGGACCCTGAAGCTTTCTTT
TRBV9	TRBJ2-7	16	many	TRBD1	CASSVDQDRVPYEQYF	TGTGCCAGCAGCGTAGATCAGGACAGGGTACCCTACGAGCAGTACTTC
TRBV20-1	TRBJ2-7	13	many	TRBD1	CSAIQGAGGEQYF	TGCAGTGCCATACAGGGGGCCGGGGGGGAGCAGTACTTC
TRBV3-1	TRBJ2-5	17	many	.	CASSQGPQGGIQETQYF	TGTGCCAGCAGCCAAGGGCCTCAAGGAGGGATCCAAGAGACCCAGTACTTC
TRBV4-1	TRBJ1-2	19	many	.	CASSRTGGQRVKLNYGYTF	TGCGCCAGCAGCCGAACTGGAGGGCAGCGAGTAAAATTGAACTATGGCTACACCTTC
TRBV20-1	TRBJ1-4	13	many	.	CSARDASNEKLFF	TGCAGTGCCAGGGACGCCTCTAATGAAAAACTGTTTTTT
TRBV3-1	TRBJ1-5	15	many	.	CASSSKGGGNQPQHF	TGTGCCAGCAGCTCTAAGGGAGGGGGCAATCAGCCCCAGCATTTT
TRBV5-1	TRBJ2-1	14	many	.	CASSFGGPYNEQFF	TGCGCCAGCAGCTTCGGCGGGCCTTACAATGAGCAGTTCTTC
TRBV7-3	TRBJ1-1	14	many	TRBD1	CASSGGTGNTEAFF	TGTGCCAGCAGCGGGGGGACAGGGAACACTGAAGCTTTCTTT
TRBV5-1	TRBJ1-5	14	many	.	CASSLEGSNQPQHF	TGCGCCAGCAGCTTGGAGGGAAGCAATCAGCCCCAGCATTTT
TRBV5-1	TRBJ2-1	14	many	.	CASSLPGPTNEQFF	TGCGCCAGCAGCTTACCGGGACCCACCAATGAGCAGTTCTTC
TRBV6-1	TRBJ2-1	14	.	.	CASSLSPGAREQFF	TGTGCCAGCAGCCTATCCCCGGGGGCACGGGAGCAGTTCTTC
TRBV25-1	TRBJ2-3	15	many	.	CASSEFFGDTNTQYF	TGTGCCAGCAGTGAGTTTTTTGGGGACACAAATACGCAGTATTTT
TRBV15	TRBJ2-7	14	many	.	CATSREDSSYEQYF	TGTGCCACCAGCAGAGAGGATAGCTCCTACGAGCAGTACTTC
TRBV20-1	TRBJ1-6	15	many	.	CSAQEGAGYNSPLHF	TGCAGTGCTCAAGAAGGGGCAGGCTATAATTCACCCCTCCACTTT
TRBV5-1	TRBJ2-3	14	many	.	CASRHSYSTDTQYF	TGCGCCAGCAGGCACAGCTACAGCACAGATACGCAGTATTTT
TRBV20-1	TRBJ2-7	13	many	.	CSVKGGFSYEQYF	TGCAGTGTCAAGGGTGGGTTCTCCTACGAGCAGTACTTC
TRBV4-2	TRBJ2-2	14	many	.	CASSPFANTGELFF	TGTGCCAGCAGCCCTTTCGCGAACACCGGGGAGCTGTTTTTT
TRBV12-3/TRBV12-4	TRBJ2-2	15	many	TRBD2	CASSLIASGAGELFF	TGTGCCAGCAGTTTAATTGCTAGCGGGGCCGGGGAGCTGTTTTTT
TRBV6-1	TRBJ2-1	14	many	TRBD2	CASNPGGGPAEQFF	TGTGCCAGCAACCCGGGGGGAGGGCCGGCGGAGCAGTTCTTC
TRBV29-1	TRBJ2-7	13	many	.	CSVLDTQSYEQYF	TGCAGCGTTTTGGACACACAGTCCTACGAGCAGTACTTC
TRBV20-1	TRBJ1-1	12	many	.	CSARVGGAEAFF	TGCAGTGCTAGGGTGGGGGGCGCTGAAGCTTTCTTT
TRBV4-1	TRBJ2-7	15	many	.	CASSQDPSGAREQYF	TGCGCCAGCAGCCAAGACCCCTCGGGGGCTCGCGAGCAGTACTTC
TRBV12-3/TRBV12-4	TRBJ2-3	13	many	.	CASSSLRADTQYF	TGTGCCAGCAGCTCCCTCCGCGCAGATACGCAGTATTTT
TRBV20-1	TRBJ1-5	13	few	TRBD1	CSATRQGGQPQHF	TGCAGTGCAACGCGACAGGGCGGGCAGCCCCAGCATTTT
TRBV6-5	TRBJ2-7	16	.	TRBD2	CASSYGGGSGTYEQYF	TGTGCCAGCAGTTACGGAGGAGGTAGCGGGACCTACGAGCAGTACTTC
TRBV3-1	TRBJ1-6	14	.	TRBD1	CASTRTGCNSPLHF	TGCGCCAGCACCCGGACAGGGTGCAATTCACCCCTCCACTTT
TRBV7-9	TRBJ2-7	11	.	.	CASSPQYEQYF	TGTGCCAGCAGCCCCCAATACGAGCAGTACTTC
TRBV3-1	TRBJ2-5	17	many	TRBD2	CASSQGKTSGRWETQYF	TGTGCCAGCAGCCAAGGAAAGACTAGCGGGAGATGGGAGACCCAGTACTTC
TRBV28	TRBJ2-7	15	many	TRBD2	CASSYHTSEGLEQYF	TGTGCCAGCAGTTATCACACTAGCGAGGGGCTCGAGCAGTACTTC
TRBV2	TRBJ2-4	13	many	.	CASNTQGRDIQYF	TGTGCCAGCAACACACAGGGGAGGGACATTCAGTACTTC
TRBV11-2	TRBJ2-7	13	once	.	CASSLGGGMGQYF	TGTGCCAGCAGCTTAGGGGGCGGCATGGGGCAGTACTTC
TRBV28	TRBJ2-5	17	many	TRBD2	CASSRSSSGNSRETQYF	TGTGCCAGCAGCCGATCTTCTAGCGGGAACTCTCGAGAGACCCAGTACTTC
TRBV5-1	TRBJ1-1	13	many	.	CASSLGRVSEAFF	TGCGCCAGCAGCTTGGGCCGGGTCTCTGAAGCTTTCTTT
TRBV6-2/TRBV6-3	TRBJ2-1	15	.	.	CASSKDRSSYNEQFF	TGTGCCAGCAGTAAGGACCGCTCGTCCTACAATGAGCAGTTCTTC
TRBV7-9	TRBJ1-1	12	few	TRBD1	CASSRDRVRAFF	TGTGCCAGCAGCCGGGACAGGGTTCGAGCTTTCTTT
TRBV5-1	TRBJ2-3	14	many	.	CASSLDPSTDTQYF	TGCGCCAGCAGCTTGGATCCCAGCACAGATACGCAGTATTTT
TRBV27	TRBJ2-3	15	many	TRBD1	CASGPLGTGTDTQYF	TGTGCCAGCGGACCTTTGGGGACAGGTACAGATACGCAGTATTTT
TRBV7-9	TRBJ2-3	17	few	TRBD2	CATKHGASGTNADTQYF	TGTGCCACCAAGCATGGGGCTAGCGGGACCAACGCAGATACGCAGTATTTT
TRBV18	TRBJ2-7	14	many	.	CASSPGNLGYEQYF	TGTGCCAGCTCCCCAGGGAACCTAGGGTACGAGCAGTACTTC
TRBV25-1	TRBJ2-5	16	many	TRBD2	CASSELGTSGKETQYF	TGTGCCAGCAGTGAATTGGGGACTAGCGGGAAAGAGACCCAGTACTTC
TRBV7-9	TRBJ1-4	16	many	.	CASSSALGATNEKLFF	TGTGCCAGCAGCTCCGCCCTGGGGGCGACTAATGAAAAACTGTTTTTT
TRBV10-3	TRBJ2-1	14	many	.	CAISESADYNEQFF	TGTGCCATCAGTGAGTCGGCGGATTACAATGAGCAGTTCTTC
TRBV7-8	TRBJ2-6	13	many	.	CASSPAGANVLTF	TGTGCCAGCAGCCCGGCCGGGGCCAACGTCCTGACTTTC